These 20 T cell receptor beta chains were sequenced from one sample in a study of cytomegalovirus exposure and HLA in healthy donors (dated by TCRdb to about 2017). The library relied on the immunoSEQ multiplex PCR assay. A mixture of 60 forward primers for TCR Vbeta segments and 13 reverse primers for TCR Jbeta segments was used in the multiplex PCR. This is the immuneACCESS table as TCRdb keeps it, with only in-frame sequences that have V and J called. A part of the clones is gone; compared with another copy, unresolved V genes explain less than half, and the rest is unexplained. The sample table shows approximately 220,000 clones, and 82% are seen once. The ten top clones hold around 6% of the sample. Sequenced sample: PBMCs. The source is a man between 35 and 55 years old in good health and CMV-seropositive.

The V and J genes are TRBV29-1 and TRBJ1-1; 7 bases agree with TRBD1. This CDR3 has 14 amino acids. Germline lookup yields CDR1 SQVTM and CDR2 ANQGSEA. After removal of 6 bases from V and 4 bases from J, the junction contained 11 bases not matched to a gene. The CDR3 bases are TGCAGCGTAAGCAACAGGGGAAGGACCACTGAAGCTTTCTTT. As protein: CSVSNRGRTTEAFF.

The genes are TRBV10-2 and TRBJ2-3, with TRBD2 as a possible D gene (6 bases). The CDR3 spans 14 residues. Between the trimmed V and J ends, which lost 3 bases and 5 bases, there was a span of 12 bases. Germline-derived CDR1 and CDR2 are WSHSY and SAAADI. In DNA form, the CDR3 reads TGCGCCAGCAGTGATTCGTGGGGAGGAGATACGCAGTATTTT. Translated, it gives CASSDSWGGDTQYF.

The CDR3, as DNA: TGTGCCAGCAGTTTAATATTGGCGGGAGGTAGGGGGGAGACCCAGTACTTC. It is translated as CASSLILAGGRGETQYF. This rearrangement joins TRBV27 to TRBJ2-5; 8 nucleotides match TRBD2. V was pared by 2 bases and J by 5 bases, with 13 bases of the junction left unmatched. The germline CDR1 and CDR2 sequences are MNHEY and SMNVEV (reference sequence). The CDR3 has 17 amino acids.

The table lists this clone with a count of one. The chain uses TRBV21-1 and TRBJ2-1; the D call of TRBD2 is as the table states it, not checked on the DNA. TRBV21-1 is termed a pseudogene. The CDR3 has 18 residues. The DNA for the CDR3 is TGTGCCAGCAGCAAAGCCGGGACTAGCGGGAGGGCTTACAATGAGCAGTTCTTC. Its protein is CASSKAGTSGRAYNEQFF.

This chain uses TRBV5-1 with TRBJ1-4, with a possible D match to TRBD1 (6 bases). Germline values: CDR1 SGHRS, CDR2 YFSETQ. The ends were cut back, 0 bases at V and 6 bases at J, with 15 bases in the middle. The CDR3 has 16 amino acids. CDR3 DNA: TGCGCCAGCAGCTTGGTTCTGGGGGCGACGGATGAAAAACTGTTTTTT. Translating it yields CASSLVLGATDEKLFF.

The rearrangement uses TRBV6-5 and TRBJ1-2; D remains ambiguous. The length of the CDR3 is 13 residues. CDR1 MNHEY and CDR2 SVGAGI come from the germline V gene. Between the trimmed V and J ends, which lost 6 bases and 5 bases, there was a span of 13 bases. CDR3 sequence: CASSQTRGYGYTF. CDR3 nucleotide sequence: TGTGCCAGCAGCCAAACACGGGGATATGGCTACACCTTC.

The table lists this clone with a few counts. V usage is TRBV12-5 and J usage is TRBJ2-1; 9 bases align to TRBD2. The CDR3 spans 21 residues. Germline loops: CDR1 LGHNT, CDR2 FRNRAP. The trim removed 0 bases at V and 2 bases at J, leaving 17 bases unmatched. The CDR3 DNA is TGTGCTAGTGGTTTGGTACTTGTCGCGGGAGGGCCCCCACTTACCTACAATGAGCAGTTCTTC. This codes for CASGLVLVAGGPPLTYNEQFF.

The rearrangement links TRBV4-1 to TRBJ2-1, with 7 bases matching TRBD2. In germline, CDR1 is MGHRA, CDR2 YSYEKL. The V segment lost 0 bases and the J segment 3 bases; nucleotides outside the gene matches: 8. The CDR3 extends over 17 amino acids. CDR3 DNA sequence: TGCGCCAGCAGCCAAGATTACACGGGAGGCGGCTACAATGAGCAGTTCTTC. Protein product: CASSQDYTGGGYNEQFF.

V and J are TRBV18 and TRBJ1-5; D is uncertain. Germline assignment: CDR1 KGHSH and CDR2 LQKENI. Trimming removed 3 bases from V and 9 bases from J, with 9 bases in between. CDR3 size: 12 residues. This CDR3 is CASSPPDLPQHF. The CDR3 DNA follows: TGTGCCAGCTCACCCCCGGACTTGCCCCAGCATTTT.

About this clone itself: Other DNA sequences of this sample code for an identical CDR3. The chain joins TRBV27 to TRBJ2-7, with 7 bases lining up with TRBD1. This CDR3 is 12 amino acids long. The V segment lost 4 bases and the J segment 4 bases; nucleotides outside the gene matches: 1. Per germline, CDR1 MNHEY and CDR2 SMNVEV (reference sequence). DNA for the CDR3: TGTGCCAGCAGTTCACAGGGGTACGAGCAGTACTTC. It encodes CASSSQGYEQYF.

The V gene is TRBV6-5, the J gene TRBJ2-7, with a tentative D call TRBD2 (5 bases). This CDR3 contains 14 residues. Deletions cut 6 bases from V and 7 bases from J, with 19 bases between. Germline-derived CDR1 and CDR2 are MNHEY and SVGAGI. The CDR3 DNA is TGTGCCAGCAGGTACGGCAACTGGAGGTATGAGCAGTACGTC. Translation gives CASRYGNWRYEQYV.

This clone was detected once. The gene calls are TRBV4-1 and TRBJ2-3; a weak D match, TRBD1 (6 bases). The CDR3 is made up of 16 amino acids. With 2 bases removed from V and 4 bases from J, the gap between germline ends came to 16 bases. CDR1 and CDR2 from the germline V gene are MGHRA and YSYEKL. The DNA for the CDR3 is TGCGCCAGCAGCCAACCGCAGGGGAAGGGGCCAGATACGCAGTATTTT. It specifies CASSQPQGKGPDTQYF.

This clone was observed once. The chain joins TRBV4-1 to TRBJ2-5; 10 bases are shared with TRBD2. Looked up from germline, CDR1 is MGHRA and CDR2 is YSYEKL. The J segment lost 2 bases and the V segment lost 0 bases, leaving 6 bases of the junction unmatched. This CDR3 comprises 17 residues. CDR3 amino acids: CASSQDARTSGQETQYF. CDR3 nucleotides: TGCGCCAGCAGCCAAGACGCACGGACTAGCGGACAAGAGACCCAGTACTTC.

This clone was counted a single time. The CDR3, as DNA: TGTGCCAGCAGCTTAGGTGGGCTAGCGGGAAGTGAGCAGTTCTTC. It specifies CASSLGGLAGSEQFF. The chain joins TRBV7-9 to TRBJ2-1; TRBD2 matches 9 bases. Trimming took 1 base from V and 9 from J; bases not matched to a gene: 7. The CDR3 runs 15 residues. Germline CDR1 and CDR2: SEHNR and FQNEAQ (reference sequence).

The chain combines TRBV7-9 with TRBJ1-5, with D possibly matching TRBD1 (5 bases). The CDR3 is 13 amino acids. Trimming pared 1 base from V and 7 bases from J, leaving 8 bases between. From germline, CDR1 is SEHNR and CDR2 FQNEAQ (reference sequence). Written as DNA, the CDR3 is TGTGCCAGCAGCTTAGGGGGCGGCCAGCCCCAGCATTTT. This codes for CASSLGGGQPQHF. Drawing the rest from reference TRBV7-9 and TRBJ1-5, the complete variable domain is DTGVSQNPRHKITKRGQNVTFRCDPISEHNRLYWYRQTLGQGPEFLTYFQNEAQLEKSRLLSDRFSAERPKGSFSTLEIQRTEQGDSAMYLCASSLGGGQPQHFGDGTRLSIL.

V and J are TRBV28 and TRBJ2-1; maybe TRBD2 (7 bases). The CDR3 has 14 residues. Trimming removed 7 bases at V and 7 bases at J, with 17 bases between. Germline V gene sequence: CDR1 MDHEN, CDR2 SYDVKM. CDR3 coding DNA: TGTGCCAGCACCCAGGGAGGGGGTTCGAATGAGCAGTTCTTC. Residues: CASTQGGGSNEQFF.

The chain combines TRBV6-1 with TRBJ1-1, with 7 nucleotides matching TRBD1. CDR1 and CDR2 (germline): MNHNS, SASEGT. This CDR3 spans 15 amino acids. Germline trimming cut 8 bases from V and 0 bases from J; bases unmatched to any gene: 9. This CDR3 reads CASAPRQGVNTEAFF. The CDR3 region has the DNA TGTGCCAGCGCACCGAGACAGGGTGTGAACACTGAAGCTTTCTTT.

The chain is built from TRBV28 and TRBJ2-7, with 7 bases aligning to TRBD2. V dropped 3 bases and J dropped 3; count of bases not matched to a gene: 5. The germline gives CDR1 MDHEN, CDR2 SYDVKM. The CDR3 has 14 amino acids. CDR3 sequence (DNA): TGTGCCAGCAGTTTCGTGGCGGGAGTCTACGAGCAGTACTTC. This gives the protein CASSFVAGVYEQYF.

As concerns this clone: This sample includes further DNA sequences coding for the same CDR3. The V and J genes are TRBV5-6 and TRBJ1-1; possibly TRBD1 for D (5 bases). Trimming took off 4 bases at V and 4 bases at J, with 11 bases between the two ends. The germline gives CDR1 SGHDT, CDR2 YYEEEE. This CDR3 has 13 amino acids. The CDR3 sequence: CASSLGGGTEAFF. CDR3 DNA: TGTGCCAGCAGCCTGGGCGGGGGCACTGAAGCTTTCTTT.

The chain joins TRBV5-6 to TRBJ2-7; the D gene is possibly TRBD2 (7 bases). The germline gives CDR1 SGHDT, CDR2 YYEEEE. The CDR3 consists of 12 residues. The V gene lost 5 bases and the J gene lost 3 bases, with 9 bases spanning the gap. The CDR3 DNA reads TGTGCCAGCAGGGGAGGGGGCTACGAGCAGTACTTC. This encodes CASRGGGYEQYF.